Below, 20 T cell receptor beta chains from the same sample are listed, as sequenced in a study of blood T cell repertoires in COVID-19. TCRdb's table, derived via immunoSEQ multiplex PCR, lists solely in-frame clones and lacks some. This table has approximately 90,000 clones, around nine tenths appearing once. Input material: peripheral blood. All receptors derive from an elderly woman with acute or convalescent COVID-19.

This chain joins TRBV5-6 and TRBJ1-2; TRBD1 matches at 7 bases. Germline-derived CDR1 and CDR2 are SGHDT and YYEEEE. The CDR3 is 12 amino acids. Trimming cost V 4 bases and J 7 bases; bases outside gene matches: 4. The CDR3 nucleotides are TGTGCCAGCAGCGTCCGGGACAGTGGCTACACCTTC. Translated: CASSVRDSGYTF.

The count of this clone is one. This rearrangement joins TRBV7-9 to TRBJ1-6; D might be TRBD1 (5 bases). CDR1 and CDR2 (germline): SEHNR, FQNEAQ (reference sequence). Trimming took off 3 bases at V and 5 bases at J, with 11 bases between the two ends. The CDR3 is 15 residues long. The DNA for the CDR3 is TGTGCCAGCAGCTTTCTTCAAGGGGATAATTCACCCCTCCACTTT. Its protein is CASSFLQGDNSPLHF.

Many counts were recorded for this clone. The CDR3 reads CASSVEGESWDYGYTF. CDR3 bases: TGTGCCAGCAGCGTAGAGGGGGAGTCATGGGACTATGGCTACACCTTC. V and J are TRBV9 and TRBJ1-2; D is possibly TRBD1 (6 bases). The CDR3 has 16 amino acids. Trimming left V 0 bases short and J 3 bases short, with 15 bases between. Germline V gives CDR1 SGDLS, CDR2 YYNGEE. Together with reference TRBV9 and TRBJ1-2, the CDR3 gives the full variable domain: DSGVTQTPKHLITATGQRVTLRCSPRSGDLSVYWYQQSLDQGLQFLIQYYNGEERAKGNILERFSAQQFPDLHSELNLSSLELGDSALYFCASSVEGESWDYGYTFGSGTRLTVV.

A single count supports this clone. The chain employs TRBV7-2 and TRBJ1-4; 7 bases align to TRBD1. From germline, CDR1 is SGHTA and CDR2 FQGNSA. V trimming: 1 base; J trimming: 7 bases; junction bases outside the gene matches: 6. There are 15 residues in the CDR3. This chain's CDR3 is CASSLVGQWAEKLFF. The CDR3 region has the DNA TGTGCCAGCAGCTTAGTGGGACAGTGGGCTGAAAAACTGTTTTTT.

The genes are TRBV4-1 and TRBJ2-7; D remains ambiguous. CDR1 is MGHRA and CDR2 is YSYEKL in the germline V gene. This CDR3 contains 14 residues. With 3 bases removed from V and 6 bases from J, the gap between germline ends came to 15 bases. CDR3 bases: TGCGCCAGCAGCCAGACCCGAGAGCGTGGCGAGCAGTACTTC. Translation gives CASSQTRERGEQYF.

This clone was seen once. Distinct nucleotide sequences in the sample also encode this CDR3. CDR3 loop: CASSLAPGGYTEAFF. The CDR3 DNA sequence: TGTGCCAGCAGCTTAGCCCCAGGGGGCTACACTGAAGCTTTCTTT. The rearrangement joins TRBV7-2 to TRBJ1-1; 8 positions agree with TRBD1. V dropped 0 bases and J dropped 3; count of bases not matched to a gene: 3. CDR1 and CDR2 (germline): SGHTA, FQGNSA. The CDR3 has 15 residues.

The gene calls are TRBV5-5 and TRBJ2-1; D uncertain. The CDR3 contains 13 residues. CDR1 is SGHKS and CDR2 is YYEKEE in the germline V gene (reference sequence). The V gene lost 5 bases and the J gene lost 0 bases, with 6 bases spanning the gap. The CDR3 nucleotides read TGTGCCAGCAGTCACTACTCCTACAATGAGCAGTTCTTC. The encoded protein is CASSHYSYNEQFF.

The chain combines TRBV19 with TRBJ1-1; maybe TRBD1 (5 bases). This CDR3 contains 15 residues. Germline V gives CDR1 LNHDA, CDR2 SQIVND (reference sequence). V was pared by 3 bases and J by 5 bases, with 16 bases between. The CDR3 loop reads CASSIPAGKRTEAFF. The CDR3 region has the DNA TGTGCCAGTAGTATTCCCGCAGGGAAGAGAACTGAAGCTTTCTTT.

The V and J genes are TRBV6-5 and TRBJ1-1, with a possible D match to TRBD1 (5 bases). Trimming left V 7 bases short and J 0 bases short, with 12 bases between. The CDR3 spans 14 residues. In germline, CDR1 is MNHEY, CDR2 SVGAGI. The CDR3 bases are TGTGCCAGCACGACAGAAGCACTGAACACTGAAGCTTTCTTT. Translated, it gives CASTTEALNTEAFF.

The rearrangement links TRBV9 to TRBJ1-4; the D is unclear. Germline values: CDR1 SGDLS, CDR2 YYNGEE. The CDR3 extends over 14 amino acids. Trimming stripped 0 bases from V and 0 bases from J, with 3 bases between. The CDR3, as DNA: TGTGCCAGCAGCGTAGACACAACTAATGAAAAACTGTTTTTT. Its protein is CASSVDTTNEKLFF.

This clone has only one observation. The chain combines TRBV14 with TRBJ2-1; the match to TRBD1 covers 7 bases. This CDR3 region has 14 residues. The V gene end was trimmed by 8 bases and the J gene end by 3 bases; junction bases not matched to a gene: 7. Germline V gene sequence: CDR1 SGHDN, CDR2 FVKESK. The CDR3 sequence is CASGRTGGYNEQFF. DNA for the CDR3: TGTGCCAGCGGCCGGACAGGAGGCTACAATGAGCAGTTCTTC.

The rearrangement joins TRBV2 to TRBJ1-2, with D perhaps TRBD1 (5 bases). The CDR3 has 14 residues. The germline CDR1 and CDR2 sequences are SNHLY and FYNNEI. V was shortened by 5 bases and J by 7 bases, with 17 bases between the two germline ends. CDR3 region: CASSPGRQRGGYTF. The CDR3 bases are TGTGCCAGCAGTCCGGGACGCCAGCGGGGTGGCTACACCTTC.

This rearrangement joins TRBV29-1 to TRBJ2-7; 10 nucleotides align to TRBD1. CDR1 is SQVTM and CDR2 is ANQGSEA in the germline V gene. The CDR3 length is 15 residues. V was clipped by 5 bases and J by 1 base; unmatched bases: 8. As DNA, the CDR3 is TGCAGCGTTAGCGGGACAGGGGATTCGTCCTACGAGCAGTACTTC. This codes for CSVSGTGDSSYEQYF.

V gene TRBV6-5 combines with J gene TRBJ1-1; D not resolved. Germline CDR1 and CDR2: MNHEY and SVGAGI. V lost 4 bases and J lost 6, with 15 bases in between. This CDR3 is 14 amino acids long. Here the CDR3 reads CASSFPGGSAEAFF. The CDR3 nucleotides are TGTGCCAGCAGTTTCCCGGGTGGTTCCGCTGAAGCTTTCTTT.

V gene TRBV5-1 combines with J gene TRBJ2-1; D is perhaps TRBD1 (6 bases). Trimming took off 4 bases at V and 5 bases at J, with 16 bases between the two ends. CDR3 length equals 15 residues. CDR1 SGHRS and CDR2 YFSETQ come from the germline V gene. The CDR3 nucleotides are TGCGCCAGCAGCCAGGGTCCACAGGGTAACAATGAGCAGTTCTTC. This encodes CASSQGPQGNNEQFF.

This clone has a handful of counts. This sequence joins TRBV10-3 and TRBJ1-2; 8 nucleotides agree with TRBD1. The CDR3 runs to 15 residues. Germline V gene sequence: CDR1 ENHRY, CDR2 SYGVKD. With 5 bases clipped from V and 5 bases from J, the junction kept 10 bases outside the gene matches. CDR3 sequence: CAISTQDRERYGYTF. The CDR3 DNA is TGTGCCATCAGTACCCAGGACAGGGAAAGATATGGCTACACCTTC.

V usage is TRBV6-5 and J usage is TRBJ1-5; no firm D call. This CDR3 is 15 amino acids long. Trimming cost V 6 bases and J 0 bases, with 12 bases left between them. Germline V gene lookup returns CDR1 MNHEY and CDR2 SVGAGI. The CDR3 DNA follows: TGTGCCAGCAGGACTGACGGTTATAGCAATCAGCCCCAGCATTTT. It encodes CASRTDGYSNQPQHF.

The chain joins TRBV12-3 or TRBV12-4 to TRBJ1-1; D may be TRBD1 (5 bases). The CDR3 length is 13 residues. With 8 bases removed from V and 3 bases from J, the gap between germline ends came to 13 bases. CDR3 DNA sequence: TGTGCCAGCGCCCTCTGGGGGGACACTGAAGCTTTCTTT. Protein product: CASALWGDTEAFF.

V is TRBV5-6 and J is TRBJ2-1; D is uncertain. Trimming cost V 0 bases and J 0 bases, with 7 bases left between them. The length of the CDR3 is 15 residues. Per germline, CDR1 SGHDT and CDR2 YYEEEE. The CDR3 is CASSLGASSYNEQFF. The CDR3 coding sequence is TGTGCCAGCAGCTTGGGGGCGAGCTCCTACAATGAGCAGTTCTTC.

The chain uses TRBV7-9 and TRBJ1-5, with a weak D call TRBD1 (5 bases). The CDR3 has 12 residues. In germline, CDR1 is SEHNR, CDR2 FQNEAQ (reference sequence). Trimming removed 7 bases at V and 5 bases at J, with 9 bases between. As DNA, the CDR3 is TGTGCCAGCACCCGGGGGGATCAGCCCCAGCATTTT. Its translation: CASTRGDQPQHF.